These 25 T cell receptor beta chains were all obtained from the same sample, sequenced in a study of blood T cell repertoires in COVID-19. The protocol was immunoSEQ multiplex PCR, while the TCRdb copy is restricted to in-frame clones and leaves out a portion. The data contain roughly 140,000 clones, approximately 82% of them singletons. Sequenced sample: peripheral blood. These receptors were taken from a man aged 55 to 69 with active or convalescent COVID-19.

The chain carries TRBV19 and TRBJ1-2, with a possible D match to TRBD1 (6 bases). Germline CDR1 reads LNHDA; CDR2 reads SQIVND (reference sequence). The CDR3 consists of 15 residues. Trimming shortened V by 3 bases and J by 4 bases, and 15 bases separated the two germline ends. This CDR3 reads CASSMSQGSTYGYTF. The CDR3 nucleotides read TGTGCCAGTAGTATGTCGCAGGGGTCTACCTATGGCTACACCTTC. Looking up the rest from reference TRBV19 and TRBJ1-2 gives the full variable domain: DGGITQSPKYLFRKEGQNVTLSCEQNLNHDAMYWYRQDPGQGLRLIYYSQIVNDFQKGDIAEGYSVSREKKESFPLTVTSAQKNPTAFYLCASSMSQGSTYGYTFGSGTRLTVV.

CDR3 nucleotide sequence: TGTGCCAGCAGTCCCCTAGGAGAGGTGAACACTGAAGCTTTCTTT. Its protein product is CASSPLGEVNTEAFF. The rearrangement links TRBV6-2 or TRBV6-3 to TRBJ1-1; D is uncertain. The CDR3 contains 15 residues. CDR1 is MNHEY and CDR2 is SVGEGT in the germline V gene. The V and J ends lost 5 bases and 0 bases respectively, with 13 bases between them.

This clone showed up just once. J is TRBJ2-7 and V is TRBV7-2; maybe TRBD2 (5 bases). CDR1 SGHTA and CDR2 FQGNSA come from the germline V gene. The V end was cut by 1 base, the J end by 7 bases, with 26 bases between. This CDR3 comprises 18 residues. Here the CDR3 reads CASSLDGMLRTRPVEQYF. CDR3 DNA: TGTGCCAGCAGCTTAGACGGGATGCTCAGGACCCGTCCTGTGGAGCAGTACTTC.

The J gene is TRBJ2-1, the V gene TRBV10-1; D uncertain. The CDR3 has 11 residues. Per the germline V gene, CDR1 is WNHNN and CDR2 is SYGVQD (reference sequence). Trimming left V 5 bases short and J 6 bases short, with 5 bases between. CDR3 DNA: TGCGCCAGCAGTTCGTCCAATGAGCAGTTCTTC. Amino acid sequence: CASSSSNEQFF.

The gene calls are TRBV19 and TRBJ1-4; possible D gene TRBD1, 6 bases. The CDR3 loop spans 15 amino acids. V was cut by 4 bases and J by 4 bases, with 13 bases left in between. The germline V gene encodes CDR1 LNHDA and CDR2 SQIVND (reference sequence). CDR3 DNA sequence: TGTGCCAGTAGTACAACAGGGTCGTATAATGAAAAACTGTTTTTT. It specifies CASSTTGSYNEKLFF.

The rearrangement joins TRBV3-1 (or the pseudogene TRBV3-2) to TRBJ1-5; no firm D call. V shed 1 base and J shed 0 bases, with 7 bases lying between them. The CDR3 loop spans 15 amino acids. CDR1 is LGHDT and CDR2 is YNNKEL in the germline V gene (reference sequence). CDR3 sequence: CASSQAGYSNQPQHF. Here the CDR3 DNA reads TGTGCCAGCAGCCAAGCGGGATATAGCAATCAGCCCCAGCATTTT.

The chain carries TRBV7-9 and TRBJ1-1; TRBD1 might be the D (5 bases). CDR1 and CDR2 from the germline V gene are SEHNR and FQNEAQ (reference sequence). This CDR3 has 15 residues. The V gene lost 9 bases and the J gene lost 1 base, with 18 bases spanning the gap. CDR3 nucleotide sequence: TGTGCCAGTGATACGGGGGTTGTGAGGAACACTGAAGCTTTCTTT. It specifies CASDTGVVRNTEAFF. The entire variable domain, with the rest obtained from reference TRBV7-9 and TRBJ1-1, is as follows: DTGVSQNPRHKITKRGQNVTFRCDPISEHNRLYWYRQTLGQGPEFLTYFQNEAQLEKSRLLSDRFSAERPKGSFSTLEIQRTEQGDSAMYLCASDTGVVRNTEAFFGQGTRLTVV.

This rearrangement joins TRBV4-3 to TRBJ1-4; 7 positions agree with TRBD1. CDR3 size: 15 residues. Germline trimming cut 4 bases from V and 1 base from J; bases unmatched to any gene: 3. Germline CDR1 LGHNA, CDR2 YSLEER. CDR3 in amino acids: CASSPTGLTNEKLFF. The CDR3 DNA follows: TGCGCCAGCAGCCCGACAGGGTTAACTAATGAAAAACTGTTTTTT.

This clone is a singleton in its sample. This chain's CDR3 is CASAQGRLGEQYV. The CDR3 DNA sequence: TGTGCCAGCGCGCAGGGGAGATTAGGCGAGCAGTACGTC. The genes are TRBV28 and TRBJ2-7; a possible D gene is TRBD1 (6 bases). Germline assignment: CDR1 MDHEN and CDR2 SYDVKM. The CDR3 is 13 residues long. V was trimmed by 8 bases and J by 6 bases, leaving 17 bases between them.

The rearrangement uses TRBV6-2 or TRBV6-3 and TRBJ2-2; 12 nucleotides line up with TRBD2. CDR1 and CDR2 (germline): MNHEY, SVGEGT. Trimming at V came to 5 bases and at J to 3 bases, leaving 10 bases not matched to a gene. The CDR3 totals 18 residues. CDR3 coding DNA: TGTGCCAGCAGTAAAAGACTAGCGGGAGAGCTGGACACCGGGGAGCTGTTTTTT. Encoded protein: CASSKRLAGELDTGELFF.

V is TRBV30 and J is TRBJ1-2; no clear D. Trimming took off 2 bases at V and 7 bases at J, with 23 bases between the two ends. There are 16 residues in the CDR3. Per germline, CDR1 GTSNPN and CDR2 SVGIG (reference sequence). The CDR3 sequence: CAWSPPWAAMTGGYTF. CDR3 sequence (DNA): TGTGCCTGGAGTCCCCCGTGGGCTGCAATGACCGGTGGCTACACCTTC. Using reference TRBV30 and TRBJ1-2 for the parts outside the CDR3, the full variable domain is SQTIHQWPATLVQPVGSPLSLECTVEGTSNPNLYWYRQAAGRGLQLLFYSVGIGQISSEVPQNLSASRPQDRQFILSSKKLLLSDSGFYLCAWSPPWAAMTGGYTFGSGTRLTVV.

The chain uses TRBV7-8 and TRBJ2-7, with a possible D match to TRBD1 (8 bases). The length of the CDR3 is 13 residues. V was cut by 7 bases and J by 6 bases, with 16 bases left in between. The germline gives CDR1 SGHVS, CDR2 FQNEAQ. The CDR3 DNA is TGTGCCAGCAACCCTAACAGGGGGGGCGAGCAGTACGTC. Protein product: CASNPNRGGEQYV.

The rearrangement joins TRBV3-1 (or the pseudogene TRBV3-2) to TRBJ2-5; D is perhaps TRBD1 (6 bases). This CDR3 is 15 amino acids long. CDR1 LGHDT and CDR2 YNNKEL come from the germline V gene (reference sequence). Trimming removed 10 bases from V and 1 base from J, with 19 bases in between. The CDR3 spells CATLILDRFQETQYF. DNA for the CDR3: TGTGCCACCCTCATCTTAGACAGGTTCCAAGAGACCCAGTACTTC.

The chain uses TRBV7-8 and TRBJ2-7; the match to TRBD1 covers 9 bases. V dropped 5 bases and J dropped 3; count of bases not matched to a gene: 8. Looked up from germline, CDR1 is SGHVS and CDR2 is FQNEAQ. CDR3 size: 15 residues. This CDR3 reads CASSKFRDRVYEQYF. As DNA, the CDR3 is TGTGCCAGCAGCAAATTCCGGGACAGGGTCTACGAGCAGTACTTC. The full variable domain, rest sourced from reference TRBV7-8 and TRBJ2-7, is GAGVSQSPRYKVAKRGQDVALRCDPISGHVSLFWYQQALGQGPEFLTYFQNEAQLDKSGLPSDRFFAERPEGSVSTLKIQRTQQEDSAVYLCASSKFRDRVYEQYFGPGTRLTVT.

J is TRBJ2-7 and V is TRBV11-3; 8 bases are a match to TRBD2. Germline CDR1 reads SGHNT; CDR2 reads YENEEA. The trim removed 8 bases at V and 3 bases at J, leaving 3 bases unmatched. The CDR3 totals 12 residues. The CDR3 protein is CASRGGIYEQYF. DNA for the CDR3: TGTGCCAGCCGGGGGGGAATCTACGAGCAGTACTTC. Drawing the rest from reference TRBV11-3 and TRBJ2-7, the complete variable domain is EAGVVQSPRYKIIEKKQPVAFWCNPISGHNTLYWYLQNLGQGPELLIRYENEEAVDDSQLPKDRFSAERLKGVDSTLKIQPAELGDSAVYLCASRGGIYEQYFGPGTRLTVT.

The chain carries TRBV21-1 and TRBJ1-1; TRBD1 is the table's D call, not checked against the DNA. TRBV21-1 is described as a pseudogene. The CDR3 is made up of 14 amino acids. The DNA for the CDR3 is TGTGCCACATCAGGACAGAGAAGTTTCACTGAAGCTTTCTTT. This gives the protein CATSGQRSFTEAFF.

CDR3 residues: CASSLTGTGAQGYTF. DNA of the CDR3: TGTGCCAGCAGCTTAACCGGGACAGGGGCTCAAGGCTACACCTTC. The chain recombines TRBV7-9 with TRBJ1-2, with 10 bases matching TRBD1. The ends lost 2 bases at V and 8 bases at J; junction bases unmatched: 8. Germline loops: CDR1 SEHNR, CDR2 FQNEAQ (reference sequence). This CDR3 contains 15 residues.

The chain links TRBV2 to TRBJ2-3; 8 bases fit TRBD1. J lost 5 bases, V lost 6 bases, and 10 bases had no gene match. Germline V gives CDR1 SNHLY, CDR2 FYNNEI. The length of the CDR3 is 15 residues. CDR3 amino acids: CASRTSGGAIDTQYF. The CDR3 nucleotides read TGTGCCAGCAGAACCTCAGGGGGCGCGATAGATACGCAGTATTTT.

V usage is TRBV4-3 and J usage is TRBJ2-2; 12 bases align to TRBD2. The junction had 6 bases not matched to a gene; V was cut back by 1 base and J by 3 bases. Germline-derived CDR1 and CDR2 are LGHNA and YSLEER. CDR3 length: 18 residues. CDR3 loop: CASSQVGGLAGHTGELFF. The DNA for the CDR3 is TGCGCCAGCAGCCAAGTTGGGGGACTAGCGGGTCACACCGGGGAGCTGTTTTTT.

This clone showed up just once. V and J are TRBV7-9 and TRBJ2-2; TRBD1 matches 9 bases. CDR1 and CDR2 from the germline V gene are SEHNR and FQNEAQ (reference sequence). CDR3 length: 16 amino acids. V was clipped by 1 base and J by 6 bases; unmatched bases: 6. The CDR3 DNA sequence: TGTGCCAGCAGCTTAGGGGACAGGGTCGGAGCCGGGGAGCTGTTTTTT. Translation: CASSLGDRVGAGELFF.

The CDR3 nucleotides read TGTGCCACCAGTGATGGAGGTAGGGTCCAAGAGACCCAGTACTTC. This sequence encodes CATSDGGRVQETQYF. The rearrangement joins TRBV24-1 to TRBJ2-5, with a tentative D call TRBD2 (5 bases). Trimming shortened V by 3 bases and J by 1 base, and 11 bases separated the two germline ends. This CDR3 spans 15 amino acids. Germline V gives CDR1 KGHDR, CDR2 SFDVKD.

The rearrangement uses TRBV19 and TRBJ2-2; 7 nucleotides line up with TRBD1. The germline CDR1 and CDR2 sequences are LNHDA and SQIVND (reference sequence). This CDR3 region has 18 residues. V lost 8 bases and J lost 0; bases outside the gene matches: 15. The DNA for the CDR3 is TGTGCCAGTTATGGGGACAGCTATTCTTTTCCGAACACCGGGGAGCTGTTTTTT. It specifies CASYGDSYSFPNTGELFF.

This clone has a single count. This chain links TRBV2 with TRBJ1-2; 12 bases map to TRBD1. J lost 5 bases, V lost 6 bases, and 13 bases had no gene match. The CDR3 is 17 residues long. Germline V lookup: CDR1 SNHLY, CDR2 FYNNEI. The DNA for the CDR3 is TGTGCCAGCAGAAGGCGGGACAGGGGGCTTATTGGGTATGGCTACACCTTC. Translated: CASRRRDRGLIGYGYTF. Drawing the rest from reference TRBV2 and TRBJ1-2, the complete variable domain is EPEVTQTPSHQVTQMGQEVILRCVPISNHLYFYWYRQILGQKVEFLVSFYNNEISEKSEIFDDQFSVERPDGSNFTLKIRSTKLEDSAMYFCASRRRDRGLIGYGYTFGSGTRLTVV.

V and J are TRBV10-3 and TRBJ2-7, with 9 bases aligning to TRBD1. The J segment lost 6 bases and the V segment lost 3 bases, leaving 18 bases of the junction unmatched. The CDR3 length is 18 residues. CDR1 is ENHRY and CDR2 is SYGVKD in the germline V gene. For the CDR3, the DNA is TGTGCCATCAGTGACCACCCCGGGACAGGGACTAACCTCCGCGAGCAGTACGTC. Translated: CAISDHPGTGTNLREQYV.

This clone was recorded a few times. The rearrangement uses TRBV6-5 and TRBJ2-6; D remains unclear. Deletions cut 0 bases from V and 2 bases from J, with 8 bases between. The CDR3 covers 16 residues. CDR1 MNHEY and CDR2 SVGAGI come from the germline V gene. Here the CDR3 DNA reads TGTGCCAGCAGTTACTCCGGGTACACTGGGGCCAACGTCCTGACTTTC. Amino acids: CASSYSGYTGANVLTF.